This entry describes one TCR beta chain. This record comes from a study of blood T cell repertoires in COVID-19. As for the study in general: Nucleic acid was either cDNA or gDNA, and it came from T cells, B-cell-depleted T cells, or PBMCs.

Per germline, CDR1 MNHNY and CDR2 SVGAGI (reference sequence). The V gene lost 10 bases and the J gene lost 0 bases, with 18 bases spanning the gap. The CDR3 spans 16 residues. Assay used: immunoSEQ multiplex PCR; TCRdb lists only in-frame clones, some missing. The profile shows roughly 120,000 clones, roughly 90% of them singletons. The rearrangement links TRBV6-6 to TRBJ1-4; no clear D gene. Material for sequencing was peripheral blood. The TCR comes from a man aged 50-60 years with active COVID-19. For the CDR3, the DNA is TGTGCCATCTCGCACTCAGGACTTGCAACTAATGAAAAACTGTTTTTT. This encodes CAISHSGLATNEKLFF.